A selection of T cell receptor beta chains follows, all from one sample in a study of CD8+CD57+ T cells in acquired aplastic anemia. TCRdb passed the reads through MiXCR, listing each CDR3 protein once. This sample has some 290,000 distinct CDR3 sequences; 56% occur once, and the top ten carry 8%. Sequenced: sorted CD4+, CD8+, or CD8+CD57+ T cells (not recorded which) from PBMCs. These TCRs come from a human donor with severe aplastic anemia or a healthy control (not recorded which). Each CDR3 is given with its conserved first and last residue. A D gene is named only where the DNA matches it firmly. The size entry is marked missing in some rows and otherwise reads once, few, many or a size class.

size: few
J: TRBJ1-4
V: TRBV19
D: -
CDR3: CATNEKLFF

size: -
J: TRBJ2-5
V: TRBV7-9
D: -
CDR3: CASSLPIGDGEETQYF

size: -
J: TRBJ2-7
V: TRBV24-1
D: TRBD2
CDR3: CATSPSGLYEQYF

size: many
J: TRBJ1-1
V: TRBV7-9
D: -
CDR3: CASSFNLEAFF

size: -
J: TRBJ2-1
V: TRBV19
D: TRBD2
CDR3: CASSPSAGTSGNSQFF

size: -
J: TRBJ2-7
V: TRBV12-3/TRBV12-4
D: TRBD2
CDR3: CASSPSGGAAREQYF

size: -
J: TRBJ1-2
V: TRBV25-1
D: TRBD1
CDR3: CASSGEGPGQIYGYTF

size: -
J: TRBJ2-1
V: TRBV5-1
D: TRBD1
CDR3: CASSLGDRYNEQFF

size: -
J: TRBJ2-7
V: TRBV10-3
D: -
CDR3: CAIQAGGYEQYF

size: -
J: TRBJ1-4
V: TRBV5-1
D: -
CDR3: CASSLRTEGDEKLFF

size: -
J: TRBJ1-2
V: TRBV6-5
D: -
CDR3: CASSAGREGLYGYTF